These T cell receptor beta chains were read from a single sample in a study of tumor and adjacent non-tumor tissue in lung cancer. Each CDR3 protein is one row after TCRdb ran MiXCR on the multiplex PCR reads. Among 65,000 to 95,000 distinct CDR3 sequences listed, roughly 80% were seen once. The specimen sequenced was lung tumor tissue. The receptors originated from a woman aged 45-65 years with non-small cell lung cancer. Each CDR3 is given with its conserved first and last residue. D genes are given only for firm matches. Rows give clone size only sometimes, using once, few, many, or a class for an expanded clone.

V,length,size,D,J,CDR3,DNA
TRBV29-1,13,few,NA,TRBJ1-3,CSVWTDSGSTIYF,TGTAGCGTCTGGACCGACTCTGGAAGCACCATATATTTT
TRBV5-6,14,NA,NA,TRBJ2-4,CASSLRRAGNIQYF,TGTGCTAGCAGCTTAAGACGGGCCGGAAACATTCAGTACTTC
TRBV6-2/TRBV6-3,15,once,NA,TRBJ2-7,CVSSSHTGLPYEQYF,TGTGTCAGCAGTTCCCACACAGGGTTACCGTACGAGCAGTACTTC
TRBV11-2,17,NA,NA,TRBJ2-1,CASTPEGGGSYYNEQFF,TGTGCCAGCACCCCAGAGGGGGGGGGAAGTTACTACAATGAGCAGTTCTTC
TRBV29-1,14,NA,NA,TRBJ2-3,CSVLRDGGTDTQYF,TGCAGCGTTCTACGGGACGGGGGCACAGATACGCAGTATTTT
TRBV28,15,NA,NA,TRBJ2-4,CAISFESLAKDIKYF,TGTGCCATCAGTTTTGAATCCCTAGCCAAAGACATTAAGTACTTC
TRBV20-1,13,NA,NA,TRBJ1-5,CSVREYSNQPQHF,TGCAGTGTTAGAGAATATAGCAATCAGCCCCAGCATTTT
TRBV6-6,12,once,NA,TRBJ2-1,CASNPGGGGQFF,TGTGCCAGTAATCCCGGAGGGGGGGGGCAGTTCTTC
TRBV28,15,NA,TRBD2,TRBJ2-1,CASSGTSRSTNEHYF,TGTGCCAGTAGCGGGACTAGCAGGAGCACCAATGAGCATTACTTC
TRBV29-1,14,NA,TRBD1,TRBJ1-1,CSFYRGMRKTEAFF,TGCAGCTTCTACAGGGGGATGAGAAAAACTGAAGCTTTCTTT
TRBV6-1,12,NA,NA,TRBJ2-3,CASTDGLDAQYF,TGTGCCAGCACTGATGGGTTAGATGCGCAGTATTTT
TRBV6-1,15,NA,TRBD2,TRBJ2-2,CASSDSGTSSGELFF,TGTGCCAGCAGCGACTCCGGGACTAGCAGTGGGGAGCTGTTTTTT
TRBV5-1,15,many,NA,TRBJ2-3,CASSGGPSSADTQYF,TGCGCCAGCAGCGGGGGACCGTCGTCCGCAGATACGCAGTATTTT
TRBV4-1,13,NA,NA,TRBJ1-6,CASSGQHNSPLDF,TGCGCAAGCAGCGGGCAGCATAATTCACCCCTCGACTTT
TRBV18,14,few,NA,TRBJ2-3,CASSPSGVTDTQYF,TGTGCCAGCTCACCATCGGGAGTAACAGATACGCAGTATTTT
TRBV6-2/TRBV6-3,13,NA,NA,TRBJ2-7,CFSGGQSVDEQYF,TGTTTCAGCGGCGGACAGTCTGTCGACGAGCAGTACTTC
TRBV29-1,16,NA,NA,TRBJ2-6,CSAWVLGSSRAKVLTF,TGCAGCGCTTGGGTCCTCGGGAGCTCTAGGGCCAAGGTCCTGACTTTC
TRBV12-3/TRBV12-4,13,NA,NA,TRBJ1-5,CANTQRSKQPQHF,TGTGCCAACACCCAGCGTAGCAAGCAGCCCCAGCATTTT
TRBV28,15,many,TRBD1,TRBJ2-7,CASRPTGQGSYEQYF,TGTGCCAGCAGACCTACGGGACAGGGATCCTACGAGCAGTACTTC
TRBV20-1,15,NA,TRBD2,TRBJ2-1,CSALGTSGLTYEQLF,TGCAGTGCGCTTGGGACTAGCGGACTCACGTATGAGCAGTTATTC
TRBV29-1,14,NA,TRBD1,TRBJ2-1,CSVRSPGTAYEQFF,TGCAGCGTTAGAAGTCCCGGGACAGCCTATGAGCAGTTCTTC
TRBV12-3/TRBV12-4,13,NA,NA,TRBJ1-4,CASRVRNNEKLFF,TGTGCCAGCAGAGTTAGGAATAATGAAAAACTGTTTTTT
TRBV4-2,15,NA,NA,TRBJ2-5,CASCQVYRRGETQYF,TGTGCCAGCTGCCAAGTTTACAGGAGAGGAGAGACCCAGTATTTC
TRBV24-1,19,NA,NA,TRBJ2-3,CVTSAIVGQPGQITDTQYF,TGTGTCACCAGTGCCATAGTGGGGCAACCCGGACAGATCACAGATACGCAGTATTTT
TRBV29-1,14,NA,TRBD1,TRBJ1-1,CSVTVRGSINEAFF,TGCAGCGTTACAGTCAGGGGGTCGATCAATGAAGCTTTCTTT
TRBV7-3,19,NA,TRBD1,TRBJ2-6,CANSLAATGGMSGANVLTF,TGTGCCAACAGCTTAGCTGCAACAGGGGGTATGTCTGGGGCCAACGTCCTGACTTTC
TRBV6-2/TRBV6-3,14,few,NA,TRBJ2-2,CASTLGRDTGEMFF,TGTGCCAGCACCCTGGGCAGAGACACCGGAGAGATGTTTTTT
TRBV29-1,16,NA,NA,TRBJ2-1,CSVEDHQWGPYNEQFF,TGCAGCGTTGAAGATCACCAGTGGGGCCCCTACAATGAGCAGTTCTTC
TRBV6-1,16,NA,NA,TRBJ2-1,CTSSEEGGTSYNEQLF,TGTACCAGCAGTGAAGAGGGCGGGACGTCCTACAATGAGCAGCTTTTC
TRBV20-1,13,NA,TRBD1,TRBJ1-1,CSARRPQGTGAFF,TGCAGTGCTAGGCGACCACAGGGGACCGGAGCTTTCTTT
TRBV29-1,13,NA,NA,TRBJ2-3,CSSTESVADTQYF,TGCAGCTCGACAGAATCCGTCGCAGATACGCAGTATTTT
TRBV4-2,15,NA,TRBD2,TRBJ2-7,CTSSQVLAGVYEQYF,TGTACCAGCAGCCAAGTCCTAGCGGGAGTATACGAGCAGTACTTC
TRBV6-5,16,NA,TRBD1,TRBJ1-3,CTSSRQGGSVGNTIYF,TGTACCAGCAGCAGACAGGGAGGATCCGTAGGAAACACCATATATTTT
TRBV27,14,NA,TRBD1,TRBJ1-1,CASSLLGQDFEAFF,TGTGCCAGCAGTTTATTGGGACAGGATTTTGAAGCTTTCTTT
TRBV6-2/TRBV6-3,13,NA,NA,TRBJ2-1,CASKGGGVYEQLF,TGTGCCAGCAAGGGGGGAGGGGTTTATGAGCAGCTCTTC
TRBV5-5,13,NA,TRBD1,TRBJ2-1,CASILGTDNEQFF,TGTGCCAGCATCTTGGGGACAGACAATGAGCAATTCTTC